One and the same sample provided the 22 T cell receptor beta chains below, sequenced in a study of CD8 T cells in ankylosing spondylitis. One entry per CDR3 protein results from TCRdb running MiXCR on the 5' RACE reads. The sample lists around 330,000 distinct CDR3 sequences; 11% were seen once. Material: blood, either unsorted or a sorted T cell fraction (not recorded which). These receptors originate from a female donor with ankylosing spondylitis or in good health (not recorded which).

This clonotype has just a few counts. This sequence joins TRBV6-1 and TRBJ1-2; possible D gene TRBD1, 6 bases. Trimming took off 1 base at V and 8 bases at J, with 17 bases between the two ends. The CDR3 consists of 15 residues. The germline V gene has CDR1 MNHNS and CDR2 SASEGT. CDR3 protein: CASSEVGTPPRGYTF. The DNA of the CDR3 is TGTGCCAGCAGTGAAGTCGGGACACCTCCAAGGGGCTACACCTTC.

This clonotype was observed many times. This chain links TRBV20-1 with TRBJ2-1, with 10 nucleotides matching TRBD2. This CDR3 spans 13 amino acids. J lost 7 bases, V lost 6 bases, and 6 bases had no gene match. Germline-derived CDR1 and CDR2 are DFQATT and SNEGSKA (reference sequence). CDR3 sequence: CSAPGLALNEQFF. The CDR3 DNA sequence: TGCAGTGCGCCGGGACTAGCGTTAAATGAGCAGTTCTTC.

This clonotype was detected ten times or more. The chain links TRBV7-6 to TRBJ1-1; TRBD1 matches at 10 bases. CDR3 length: 15 residues. The germline V gene has CDR1 SGHVS and CDR2 FNYEAQ. With V trimmed by 3 bases and J by 5 bases, 6 bases remained unmatched. CDR3 nucleotides: TGTGCCAGCAGCTTGGACCCGGGACAGGGGACTGAAGCTTTCTTT. Its protein product is CASSLDPGQGTEAFF.

This clonotype has ten or more counts. In DNA, the CDR3 is TGTGCCAGCAGTCTAACAGGGGCTCGTGGCTACACCTTC. As protein: CASSLTGARGYTF. V gene TRBV12-3 or TRBV12-4 combines with J gene TRBJ1-2, with TRBD1 identical over 7 bases. This CDR3 contains 13 residues. J was trimmed by 7 bases and V by 5 bases; bases with no gene match: 7.

This clonotype was found many times. This sequence joins TRBV3-1 and TRBJ1-2; a possible D gene is TRBD1 (5 bases). Trimming removed 4 bases from V and 4 bases from J, with 13 bases in between. The CDR3 is 14 amino acids. The germline gives CDR1 LGHDT, CDR2 YNNKEL (reference sequence). The chain's CDR3 is CASSPRQGSYGYTF. The CDR3 region has the DNA TGTGCCAGCAGCCCAAGGCAGGGTTCCTATGGCTACACCTTC.

This clonotype was observed at least ten times. V usage is TRBV29-1 and J usage is TRBJ1-2; D is uncertain. V lost 2 bases and J 8 bases, leaving 6 bases between the germline ends. CDR1 is SQVTM, CDR2 ANQGSEA, per germline. This CDR3 contains 10 residues. CDR3 in DNA: TGCAGCGTTGAACACAGAGGCTACACCTTC. It translates to CSVEHRGYTF.

This clonotype was recorded many times. The chain joins TRBV5-6 to TRBJ2-5, with unresolved D. V was trimmed by 0 bases and J by 4 bases, leaving 7 bases between them. This CDR3 is built from 13 residues. The germline CDR1 and CDR2 sequences are SGHDT and YYEEEE. For the CDR3, the DNA is TGTGCCAGCAGCTTGGATCCTCGAGAGACCCAGTACTTC. This encodes CASSLDPRETQYF.

This clonotype was seen at least ten times. The chain combines TRBV20-1 with TRBJ2-7, with a tentative D call TRBD1 (7 bases). The CDR3 totals 13 residues. Per germline, CDR1 DFQATT and CDR2 SNEGSKA (reference sequence). V was cut by 3 bases and J by 3 bases, with 12 bases left in between. The CDR3 sequence is CSARTGTFYEQYF. The CDR3, as DNA: TGCAGTGCTAGGACAGGGACTTTCTACGAGCAGTACTTC.

Of note for this clonotype: This may be a read error, as it is one base from a much larger clone. The gene calls are TRBV20-1 and TRBJ1-5; tentatively, D is TRBD1 (5 bases). Germline CDR1 reads DFQATT; CDR2 reads SNEGSKA (reference sequence). The CDR3 has 17 amino acids. The CDR3 DNA reads as TGCTGTGCTAGAGGACTGGGACCCCGCCCGGACAATCAGCCCCAGCATTTT. Residues: CCARGLGPRPDNQPQHF.

This clonotype was recorded at least ten times. This chain links TRBV20-1 with TRBJ2-3, with no clear D. This CDR3 region has 15 residues. Per germline, CDR1 DFQATT and CDR2 SNEGSKA (reference sequence). Trimming pared 4 bases from V and 0 bases from J, leaving 14 bases between. The CDR3 is CSAILTLISTDTQYF. The DNA for the CDR3 is TGCAGTGCTATACTTACGCTTATAAGCACAGATACGCAGTATTTT.

The chain has TRBV6-5 and TRBJ2-1, with 10 bases lining up with TRBD2. The germline CDR1 and CDR2 sequences are MNHEY and SVGAGI. The CDR3 covers 15 residues. Trimming at V came to 3 bases and at J to 8 bases, leaving 7 bases not matched to a gene. The CDR3 spells CASSYLAGVFDEQFF. CDR3 DNA: TGTGCCAGCAGTTATCTAGCGGGAGTATTCGATGAGCAGTTCTTC.

In this sample, this clonotype turned up many times. The V and J genes are TRBV7-2 and TRBJ2-1; D gene uncertain. Germline lookup yields CDR1 SGHTA and CDR2 FQGNSA. V shed 0 bases and J shed 7 bases, with 13 bases lying between them. This CDR3 has 15 residues. CDR3 amino acids: CASSLAAVGMNEQFF. CDR3 DNA: TGTGCCAGCAGCTTAGCTGCGGTCGGAATGAATGAGCAGTTCTTC.

The table lists this clonotype with many counts. The rearrangement uses TRBV5-1 and TRBJ2-7, with TRBD2 matching over 7 bases. The germline V gene encodes CDR1 SGHRS and CDR2 YFSETQ. Trimming removed 4 bases from V and 5 bases from J; junction bases left unmatched: 9. The CDR3 runs to 14 residues. CDR3 in amino acids: CASSVTSASNEQYF. The CDR3 DNA reads TGCGCCAGCAGCGTCACTAGCGCCTCGAACGAGCAGTACTTC.

This clonotype was counted many times. The V call is TRBV7-2, the J call TRBJ2-2, with a possible D match to TRBD2 (6 bases). Germline V gene sequence: CDR1 SGHTA, CDR2 FQGNSA. This CDR3 comprises 15 residues. The V and J ends lost 3 bases and 4 bases respectively, with 12 bases between them. CDR3 amino acids: CASSFDGSSTGELFF. The CDR3 DNA sequence: TGTGCCAGCAGCTTTGACGGGAGCTCCACCGGGGAGCTGTTTTTT.

This clonotype has ten or more counts. The chain carries TRBV12-3 or TRBV12-4 and TRBJ2-3; D is undetermined. V was trimmed by 6 bases and J by 5 bases, leaving 15 bases between them. The CDR3 loop spans 14 amino acids. CDR3 sequence (DNA): TGTGCCAGCAGAGTTTTTGGGTCGGGAGATACGCAGTATTTT. Translating it yields CASRVFGSGDTQYF.

This clonotype was picked up many times. The chain joins TRBV12-3 or TRBV12-4 to TRBJ1-2, with D unresolved. This CDR3 spans 11 amino acids. The ends were cut back, 1 base at V and 9 bases at J, with 6 bases in the middle. CDR3 in amino acids: CASSLGLSYTF. CDR3 DNA sequence: TGTGCCAGCAGTTTAGGGTTGAGCTACACCTTC.

The chain employs TRBV7-9 and TRBJ2-3; D uncertain. This CDR3 region has 14 residues. Germline CDR1 reads SEHNR; CDR2 reads FQNEAQ (reference sequence). V lost 5 bases and J lost 8, with 17 bases in between. In DNA form, the CDR3 reads TGTGCCAGCAGCCCTGACCATAGGATTAGTACGCAGTATTTT. Translation: CASSPDHRISTQYF.

The V gene is TRBV28, the J gene TRBJ2-7; 7 bases agree with TRBD1. The V gene end was trimmed by 6 bases and the J gene end by 1 base; junction bases not matched to a gene: 9. CDR3 length equals 15 residues. The germline gives CDR1 MDHEN, CDR2 SYDVKM. This CDR3 reads CASRTTGPPSYEQYF. Written as DNA, the CDR3 is TGTGCCAGCAGAACGACAGGGCCCCCTTCCTACGAGCAGTACTTC.

About this clonotype itself: The junction and the germline gene differ at one end; a read error may be behind it. The V call is TRBV20-1, the J call TRBJ2-2, with 11 bases matching TRBD2. CDR3 length: 16 residues. Germline V gene sequence: CDR1 DFQATT, CDR2 SNEGSKA (reference sequence). CDR3: CSARFLAGGDSGELFF. For the CDR3, the DNA is TGCAGTGCGCGGTTCCTAGCGGGAGGTGACTCCGGGGAACTGTTTTTT.

This clonotype was detected only a few times. The DNA of the CDR3 is TGTGCCACCAGTGATGCAGGGTGGGGCAATCAGCCCCAGCATTTT. Encoded protein: CATSDAGWGNQPQHF. This sequence joins TRBV24-1 and TRBJ1-5; D may be TRBD1 (5 bases). From germline, CDR1 is KGHDR and CDR2 SFDVKD. V was cut by 3 bases and J by 2 bases, with 10 bases left in between. The CDR3 runs 15 residues.

The rearrangement uses TRBV6-1 and TRBJ2-3; 15 nucleotides agree with TRBD2. The CDR3 has 16 residues. CDR1 is MNHNS and CDR2 is SASEGT in the germline V gene. The V and J ends lost 6 bases and 5 bases, in that order; junction bases with no gene match: 6. CDR3 loop: CASSRTSGGGGDTQYF. CDR3 sequence (DNA): TGTGCCAGCAGCCGGACTAGCGGGGGGGGTGGAGATACGCAGTATTTT.

This clonotype occurred many times. The chain recombines TRBV29-1 with TRBJ2-2; 9 bases line up with TRBD2. Germline assignment: CDR1 SQVTM and CDR2 ANQGSEA. V dropped 4 bases and J dropped 7; count of bases not matched to a gene: 7. This CDR3 is built from 14 residues. This chain's CDR3 is CSVGSGSRVGELFF. CDR3 in DNA: TGCAGCGTTGGTAGCGGGAGTAGGGTCGGGGAGCTGTTTTTT.